Below, 17 T cell receptor beta chains from the same sample are listed, as sequenced in a study of immune characterization of retroperitoneal liposarcoma. From the PCR reads, TCRdb called clonotypes with MiXCR, one entry per CDR3 protein. Of approximately 11,000 distinct CDR3 sequences in the sample, roughly a third are singletons; the top ten hold around a quarter. The specimen was tumor tissue. The source of these receptors is a male donor with retroperitoneal liposarcoma.

This clonotype counts as medium-sized. The V and J genes are TRBV4-3 and TRBJ2-1, with D perhaps TRBD2 (7 bases). The V end lost 0 bases, the J end lost 0 bases, and 15 bases lay between the germline ends. The CDR3 consists of 18 residues. The germline V gene encodes CDR1 LGHNA and CDR2 YSLEER. This CDR3 is CASSQDIQAGASYNEQFF. The CDR3 nucleotides read TGCGCCAGCAGCCAAGATATTCAGGCGGGGGCCTCCTACAATGAGCAGTTCTTC.

This chain uses TRBV7-2 with TRBJ2-3, with 7 nucleotides matching TRBD2. The germline V gene has CDR1 SGHTA and CDR2 FQGNSA. CDR3 length equals 15 residues. After removal of 3 bases from V and 0 bases from J, the junction contained 3 bases not matched to a gene. The CDR3 spells CASSFPGGSTDTQYF. In DNA, the CDR3 is TGTGCCAGCAGCTTCCCCGGGGGGAGCACAGATACGCAGTATTTT.

The rearrangement links TRBV10-3 to TRBJ2-1, with 9 nucleotides matching TRBD1. Germline CDR1 reads ENHRY; CDR2 reads SYGVKD. The V segment lost 7 bases and the J segment 5 bases; nucleotides outside the gene matches: 6. There are 14 residues in the CDR3. CDR3 loop: CAITPGQGHNEQFF. CDR3 DNA: TGTGCCATCACCCCGGGACAGGGCCACAATGAGCAGTTCTTC.

This clonotype was counted between two and nine times. V and J are TRBV6-6 and TRBJ2-1, with 8 bases aligning to TRBD1. With V trimmed by 2 bases and J by 9 bases, 6 bases remained unmatched. CDR3 length: 14 amino acids. The germline V gene has CDR1 MNHNY and CDR2 SVGAGI (reference sequence). DNA for the CDR3: TGTGCCAGCAGTTACAGCCAGGGGGCGGGTGAGCAGTTCTTC. Protein sequence: CASSYSQGAGEQFF.

This clonotype has just a few counts. This chain uses TRBV7-8 with TRBJ2-4; no definite D call. The CDR3 is 16 amino acids. V lost 0 bases and J 5 bases, leaving 14 bases between the germline ends. Germline V lookup: CDR1 SGHVS, CDR2 FQNEAQ. Written as DNA, the CDR3 is TGTGCCAGCAGCTTAGCGCCAGGACGCGACGAAAACATTCAGTACTTC. The encoded protein is CASSLAPGRDENIQYF. The complete variable domain, with remaining parts taken from reference TRBV7-8 and TRBJ2-4, reads GAGVSQSPRYKVAKRGQDVALRCDPISGHVSLFWYQQALGQGPEFLTYFQNEAQLDKSGLPSDRFFAERPEGSVSTLKIQRTQQEDSAVYLCASSLAPGRDENIQYFGAGTRLSVL.

This clonotype was counted once. The chain recombines TRBV12-3 or TRBV12-4 with TRBJ2-1; 10 bases map to TRBD2. This CDR3 region has 16 residues. The junction had 7 bases not matched to a gene; V was cut back by 5 bases and J by 3 bases. The CDR3 DNA is TGTGCCAGCAGTCCAGAGCGGGGGGGCCACTACAATGAGCAGTTCTTC. Residues: CASSPERGGHYNEQFF.

This clonotype was seen repeatedly, ten times or more. V is TRBV12-3 or TRBV12-4 and J is TRBJ2-7; 9 nucleotides match TRBD1. V dropped 7 bases and J dropped 6; count of bases not matched to a gene: 10. The length of the CDR3 is 14 residues. CDR3 DNA: TGTGCCAGCACCTTGACAGGGGGGTTGAGCGAGCAGTACTTC. It yields the protein CASTLTGGLSEQYF.

This clonotype was seen many times. CDR3 amino acids: CASSSVTSTDTQYF. CDR3 coding DNA: TGTGCCAGCAGTTCGGTGACTAGCACAGATACGCAGTATTTT. The V and J genes are TRBV12-3 or TRBV12-4 and TRBJ2-3, with D hard to call. V was trimmed by 4 bases and J by 0 bases, leaving 8 bases between them. The CDR3 has 14 residues.

This clonotype rates as medium-sized. The V call is TRBV10-2, the J call TRBJ2-5, with TRBD2 matching over 7 bases. The tail of the sequence fits TRBJ2-7 better, so the J call may be wrong. There are 16 residues in the CDR3. CDR1 and CDR2 from the germline V gene are WSHSY and SAAADI. CDR3 loop: CASSESSGLIGSEQYF. CDR3 sequence (DNA): TGCGCCAGCAGTGAAAGTAGCGGGCTTATAGGCTCCGAGCAGTACTTC.

The chain uses TRBV6-1 and TRBJ2-3; the D gene is possibly TRBD1 (6 bases). The better agreement between TRBJ2-7 and the DNA end casts doubt on the J call. Germline CDR1 is MNHNS and CDR2 is SASEGT. The CDR3 covers 15 residues. The CDR3 region is CASTQMGAEAYEQYF. As DNA, the CDR3 is TGTGCCAGCACCCAAATGGGGGCCGAGGCCTACGAGCAGTACTTC.

The chain combines TRBV6-1 with TRBJ2-1; perhaps TRBD2 as D (6 bases). With 2 bases removed from V and 6 bases from J, the gap between germline ends came to 14 bases. CDR1 and CDR2 from the germline V gene are MNHNS and SASEGT. CDR3 length: 15 residues. CDR3 sequence: CASSEWSGRSNEQFF. CDR3 sequence (DNA): TGTGCCAGCAGTGAATGGAGCGGGCGCAGCAATGAGCAGTTCTTC.

This clonotype is judged medium-sized. This chain joins TRBV6-6 and TRBJ2-5, with D possibly called TRBD1 or TRBD2 (6 bases each). Germline values: CDR1 MNHNY, CDR2 SVGAGI (reference sequence). The CDR3 loop spans 14 amino acids. V was cut by 2 bases and J by 9 bases, with 16 bases left in between. The CDR3 DNA follows: TGTGCCAGCAGTTACCGACGCACGGGGGCGCCCCAGTACTTC. It encodes CASSYRRTGAPQYF.

The rearrangement links TRBV6-4 to TRBJ2-3, with 10 bases that match TRBD2. The J segment lost 0 bases and the V segment lost 0 bases, leaving 0 bases of the junction unmatched. CDR1 is MRHNA, CDR2 SNTAGT, per germline. The CDR3 contains 16 residues. CDR3 protein: CASSDSTSGSTDTQYF. The CDR3 bases are TGTGCCAGCAGTGACTCGACTAGCGGGAGCACAGATACGCAGTATTTT.

This clonotype was counted only a few times. The V gene is TRBV6-1, the J gene TRBJ2-5, with D hard to call. The DNA end lines up better with TRBJ2-1; the J call may be wrong. Germline assignment: CDR1 MNHNS and CDR2 SASEGT. The CDR3 loop spans 14 amino acids. The CDR3 sequence: CASSALGVQETQFF. In DNA form, the CDR3 reads TGTGCCAGCAGCGCTCTTGGAGTCCAAGAGACCCAGTTCTTC.

V is TRBV4-3 and J is TRBJ2-1, with 13 positions matching TRBD2. This CDR3 comprises 14 residues. Germline V gene sequence: CDR1 LGHNA, CDR2 YSLEER. V lost 5 bases, J lost 6 bases, and 1 base stayed unmatched. The CDR3 loop is CASSTSGRANEQFF. CDR3 bases: TGCGCCAGCAGCACTAGCGGGAGGGCCAATGAGCAGTTCTTC.

This clonotype turned up a few times. The rearrangement links TRBV25-1 to TRBJ2-3; 7 bases line up with TRBD2. CDR1 MGHDK and CDR2 SYGVNS come from the germline V gene. There are 14 residues in the CDR3. Losses at the gene ends were 4 bases for V and 4 bases for J; bases not matched to a gene: 5. DNA for the CDR3: TGTGCCAGCAGTGGTCTAGCGGACCCAGATACGCAGTATTTT. It is translated as CASSGLADPDTQYF.

This sequence joins TRBV6-6 and TRBJ2-1; D is unresolved. V lost 5 bases to trimming and J lost 8 bases, with 10 bases between them. CDR3 length: 12 amino acids. Germline CDR1 reads MNHNY; CDR2 reads SVGAGI (reference sequence). The chain's CDR3 is CASSPHIHEQFF. CDR3 sequence (DNA): TGTGCCAGCAGTCCACACATCCATGAGCAGTTCTTC.